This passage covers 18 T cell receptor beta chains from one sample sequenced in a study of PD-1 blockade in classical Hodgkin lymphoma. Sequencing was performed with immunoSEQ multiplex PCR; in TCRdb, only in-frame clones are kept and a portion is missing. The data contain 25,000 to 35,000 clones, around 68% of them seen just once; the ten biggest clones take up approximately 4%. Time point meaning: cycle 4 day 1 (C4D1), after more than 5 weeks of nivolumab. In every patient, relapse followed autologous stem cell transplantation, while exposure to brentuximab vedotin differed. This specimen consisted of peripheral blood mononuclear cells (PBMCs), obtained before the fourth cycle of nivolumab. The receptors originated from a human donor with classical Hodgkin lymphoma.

The CDR3 DNA sequence: TGCGCCAGCAGCCAAGATCTTGTCCTCGGGGGCCAAGGTACGCAGTATTTT. Its protein product is CASSQDLVLGGQGTQYF. V and J are TRBV4-3 and TRBJ2-3; D possibly uses TRBD1 or TRBD2 (6 bases each). There are 17 residues in the CDR3. Germline V gene lookup returns CDR1 LGHNA and CDR2 YSLEER. V lost 0 bases to trimming and J lost 8 bases, with 21 bases between them.

The CDR3 here is CAWSVLTPKGRDGYTF. The CDR3 nucleotides are TGTGCCTGGAGTGTACTGACGCCTAAGGGAAGGGATGGCTACACCTTC. The rearrangement joins TRBV30 to TRBJ1-2; D remains ambiguous. Germline V lookup: CDR1 GTSNPN, CDR2 SVGIG (reference sequence). The CDR3 sequence is 16 residues long. Trimming shortened V by 0 bases and J by 6 bases, and 20 bases separated the two germline ends.

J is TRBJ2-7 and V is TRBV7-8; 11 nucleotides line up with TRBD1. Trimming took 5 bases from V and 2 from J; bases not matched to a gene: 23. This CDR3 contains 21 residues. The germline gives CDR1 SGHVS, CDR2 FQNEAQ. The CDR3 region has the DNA TGTGCCAGCAGCCCGCTGGGGACAGGGGGAGCTTGGGGCGGGATCGCCTACGAGCAGTACTTC. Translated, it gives CASSPLGTGGAWGGIAYEQYF.

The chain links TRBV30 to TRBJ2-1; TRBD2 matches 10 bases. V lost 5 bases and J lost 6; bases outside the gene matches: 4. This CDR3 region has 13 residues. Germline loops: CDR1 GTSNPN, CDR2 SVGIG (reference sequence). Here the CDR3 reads CAWAGLAANEQFF. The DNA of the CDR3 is TGTGCCTGGGCCGGACTAGCGGCCAATGAGCAGTTCTTC. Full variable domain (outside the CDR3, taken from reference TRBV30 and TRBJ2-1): SQTIHQWPATLVQPVGSPLSLECTVEGTSNPNLYWYRQAAGRGLQLLFYSVGIGQISSEVPQNLSASRPQDRQFILSSKKLLLSDSGFYLCAWAGLAANEQFFGPGTRLTVL.

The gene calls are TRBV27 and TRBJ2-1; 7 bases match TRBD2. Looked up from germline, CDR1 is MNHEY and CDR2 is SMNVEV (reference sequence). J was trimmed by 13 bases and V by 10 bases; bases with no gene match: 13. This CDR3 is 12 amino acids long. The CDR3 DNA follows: TGTGCCACCCATAGGGCAGCGGGGCCACAGTTCTTC. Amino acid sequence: CATHRAAGPQFF.

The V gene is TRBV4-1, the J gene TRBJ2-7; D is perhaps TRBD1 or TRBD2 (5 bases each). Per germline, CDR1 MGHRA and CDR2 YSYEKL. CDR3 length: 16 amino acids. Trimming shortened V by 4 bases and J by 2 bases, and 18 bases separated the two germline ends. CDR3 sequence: CASSPPGRIPTYEQYF. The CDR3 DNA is TGCGCCAGCAGCCCTCCGGGACGAATACCTACCTACGAGCAGTACTTC.

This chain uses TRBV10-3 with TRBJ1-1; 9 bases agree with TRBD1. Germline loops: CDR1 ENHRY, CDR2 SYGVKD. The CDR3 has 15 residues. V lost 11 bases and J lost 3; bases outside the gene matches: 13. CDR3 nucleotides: TGTGCCGCCCGGACAGGGGAAGGGGGGCACACTGAAGCTTTCTTT. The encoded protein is CAARTGEGGHTEAFF.

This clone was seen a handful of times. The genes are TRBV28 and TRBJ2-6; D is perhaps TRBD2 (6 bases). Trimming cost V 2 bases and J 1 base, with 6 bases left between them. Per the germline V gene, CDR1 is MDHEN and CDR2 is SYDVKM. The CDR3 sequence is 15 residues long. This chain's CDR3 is CASSLGTSGANVLTF. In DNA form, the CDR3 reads TGTGCCAGCAGTTTAGGGACTTCTGGGGCCAACGTCCTGACTTTC.

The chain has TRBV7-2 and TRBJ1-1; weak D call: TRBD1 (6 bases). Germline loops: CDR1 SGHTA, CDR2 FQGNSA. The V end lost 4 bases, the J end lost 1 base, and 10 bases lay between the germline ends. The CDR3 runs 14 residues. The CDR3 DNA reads TGTGCCAGCAGCTCAAGGGACAAGAACACTGAAGCTTTCTTT. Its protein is CASSSRDKNTEAFF.

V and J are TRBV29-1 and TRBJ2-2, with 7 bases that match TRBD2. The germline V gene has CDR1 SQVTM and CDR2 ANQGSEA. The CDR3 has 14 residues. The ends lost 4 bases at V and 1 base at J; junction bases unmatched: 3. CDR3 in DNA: TGCAGCGTTGTTTTAGCGGGGAACACCGGGGAGCTGTTTTTT. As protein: CSVVLAGNTGELFF.

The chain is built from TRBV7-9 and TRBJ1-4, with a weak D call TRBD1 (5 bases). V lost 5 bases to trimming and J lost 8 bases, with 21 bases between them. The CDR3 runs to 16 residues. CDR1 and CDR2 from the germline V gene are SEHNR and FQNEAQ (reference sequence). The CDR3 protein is CASSRGRGGEDEKLFF. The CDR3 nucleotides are TGTGCCAGCAGCCGCGGACGGGGGGGTGAGGACGAAAAACTGTTTTTT.

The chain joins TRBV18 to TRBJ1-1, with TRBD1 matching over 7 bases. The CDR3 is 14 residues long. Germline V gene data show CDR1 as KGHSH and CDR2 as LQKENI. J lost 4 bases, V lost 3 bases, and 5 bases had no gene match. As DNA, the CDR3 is TGTGCCAGCTCACCCCCAGACAGGGTCACTGAAGCTTTCTTT. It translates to CASSPPDRVTEAFF.

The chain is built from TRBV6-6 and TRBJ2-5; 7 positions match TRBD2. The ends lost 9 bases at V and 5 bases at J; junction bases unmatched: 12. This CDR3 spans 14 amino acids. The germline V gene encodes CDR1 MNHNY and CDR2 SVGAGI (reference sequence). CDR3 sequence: CASRDYRGVETQYF. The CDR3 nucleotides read TGTGCCAGTCGGGACTATCGGGGTGTGGAGACCCAGTACTTC.

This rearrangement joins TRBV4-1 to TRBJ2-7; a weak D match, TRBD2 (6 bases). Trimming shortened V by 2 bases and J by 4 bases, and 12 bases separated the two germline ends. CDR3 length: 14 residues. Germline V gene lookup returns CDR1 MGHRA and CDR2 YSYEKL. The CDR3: CASSQRQGGYEQYF. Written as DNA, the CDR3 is TGCGCCAGCAGCCAACGTCAGGGAGGATACGAGCAGTACTTC.

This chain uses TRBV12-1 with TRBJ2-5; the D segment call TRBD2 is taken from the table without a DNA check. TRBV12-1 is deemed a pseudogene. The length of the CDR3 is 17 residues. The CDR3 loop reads CASSRSLAGVGAETQYF. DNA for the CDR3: TGTGCCAGCAGCCGCTCCCTAGCGGGAGTTGGGGCAGAGACCCAGTACTTC.

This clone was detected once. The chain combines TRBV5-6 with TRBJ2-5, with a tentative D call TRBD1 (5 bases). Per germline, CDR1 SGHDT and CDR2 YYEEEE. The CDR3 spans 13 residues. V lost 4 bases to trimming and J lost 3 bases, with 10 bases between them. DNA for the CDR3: TGTGCCAGCAGCGGAACAGGCGAAGAGACCCAGTACTTC. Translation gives CASSGTGEETQYF.

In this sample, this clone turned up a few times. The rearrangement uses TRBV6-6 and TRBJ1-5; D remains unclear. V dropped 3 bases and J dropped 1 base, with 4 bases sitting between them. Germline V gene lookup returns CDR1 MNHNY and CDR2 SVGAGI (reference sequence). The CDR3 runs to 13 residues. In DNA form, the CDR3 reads TGTGCCAGCAGTTATAGGAGCAATCAGCCCCAGCATTTT. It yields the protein CASSYRSNQPQHF.

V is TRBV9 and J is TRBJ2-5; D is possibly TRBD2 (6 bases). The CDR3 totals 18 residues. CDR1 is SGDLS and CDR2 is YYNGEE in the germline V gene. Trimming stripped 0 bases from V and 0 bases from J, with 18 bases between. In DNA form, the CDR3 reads TGTGCCAGCAGCGTAGACATTCGGGGGTCGGCGGACCAAGAGACCCAGTACTTC. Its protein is CASSVDIRGSADQETQYF.